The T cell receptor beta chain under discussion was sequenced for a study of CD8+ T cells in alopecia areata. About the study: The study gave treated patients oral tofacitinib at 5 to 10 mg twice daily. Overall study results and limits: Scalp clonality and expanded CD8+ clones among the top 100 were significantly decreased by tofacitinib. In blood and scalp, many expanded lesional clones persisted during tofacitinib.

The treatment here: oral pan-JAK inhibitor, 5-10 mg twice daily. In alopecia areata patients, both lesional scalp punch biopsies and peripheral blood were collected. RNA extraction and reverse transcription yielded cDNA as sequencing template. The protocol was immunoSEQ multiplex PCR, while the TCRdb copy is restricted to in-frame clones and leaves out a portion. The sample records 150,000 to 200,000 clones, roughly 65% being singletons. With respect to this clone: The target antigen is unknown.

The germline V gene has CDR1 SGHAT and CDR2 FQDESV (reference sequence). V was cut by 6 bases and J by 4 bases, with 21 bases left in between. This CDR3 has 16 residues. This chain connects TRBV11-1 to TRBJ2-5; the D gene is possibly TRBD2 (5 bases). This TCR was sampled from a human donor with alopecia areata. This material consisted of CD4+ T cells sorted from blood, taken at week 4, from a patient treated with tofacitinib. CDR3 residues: CASSQDGRGLGETQYF. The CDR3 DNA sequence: TGTGCCAGCAGTCAAGATGGACGAGGGCTGGGAGAGACCCAGTACTTC.